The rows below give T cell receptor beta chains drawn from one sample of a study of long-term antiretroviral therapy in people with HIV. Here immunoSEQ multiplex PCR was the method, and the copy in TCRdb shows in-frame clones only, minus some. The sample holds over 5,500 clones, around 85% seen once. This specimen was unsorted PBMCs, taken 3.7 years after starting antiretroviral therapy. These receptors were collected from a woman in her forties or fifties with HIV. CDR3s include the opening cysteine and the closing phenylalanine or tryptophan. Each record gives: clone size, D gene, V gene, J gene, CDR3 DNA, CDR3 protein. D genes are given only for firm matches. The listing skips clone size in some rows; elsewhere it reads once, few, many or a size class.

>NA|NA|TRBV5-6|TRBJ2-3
TGTGCCAGCAGCTTGGCCGGCACAGATACGCAGTATTTT
CASSLAGTDTQYF
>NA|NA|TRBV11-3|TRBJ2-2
TGTGCCAGCAGCACCGTCAACGGGGAGCTGTTTTTT
CASSTVNGELFF
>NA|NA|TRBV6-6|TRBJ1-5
TGTGCCAGCAGTTTAGGAGTTTTAAGAGGACAGCCCCAGCATTTT
CASSLGVLRGQPQHF
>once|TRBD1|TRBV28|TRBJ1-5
TGTGCCAGCAGCAGTGCAGGGGGGTCCACTCAGCCCCAGCATTTT
CASSSAGGSTQPQHF
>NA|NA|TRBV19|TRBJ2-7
TGTGCCAGTAGTATATCCCGTCTCGGCTCCTACGAGCAGTACTTC
CASSISRLGSYEQYF
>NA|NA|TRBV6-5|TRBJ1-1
TGTGCCAGCAGTCCTCAGCCGAACACTGAAGCTTTCTTT
CASSPQPNTEAFF
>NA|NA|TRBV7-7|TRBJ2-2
TGTGCTAGCAGCCCGCTGGGGGAGCTAGCGGGGGAGCTGTTTTTT
CASSPLGELAGELFF
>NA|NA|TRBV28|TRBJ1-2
TGTGCCAGCAGTCTAAGCTCCTATGGCTACACCTTC
CASSLSSYGYTF
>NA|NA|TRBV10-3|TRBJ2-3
TGTGCCATCGGCACAGATACGCAGTATTTT
CAIGTDTQYF
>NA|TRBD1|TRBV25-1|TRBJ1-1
TGTGCCAGCAGCCGGGGAGCTTGGACAGGCCTGAGGGCTTTCTTT
CASSRGAWTGLRAFF
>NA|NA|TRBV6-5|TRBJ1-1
TGTGCCAGCAGTTACGGGGGGTTGGTAGCCACTGAAGCTTTCTTT
CASSYGGLVATEAFF
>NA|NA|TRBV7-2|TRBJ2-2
TGTGCCAGCAGCTCATATCAGGGGACCGGGGAGCTGTTTTTT
CASSSYQGTGELFF